The T cell receptor beta chain under discussion was sequenced for a study of molecular identifiers for immune sequencing clone quantification. The overall study: Replicate runs used RNA from approximately 20,000 or 100,000 naive CD8 cells, which was split five ways into aliquots, and four of those aliquots were then sequenced.

TCRdb redid the calling of the PCR reads with MiXCR, one entry per CDR3 protein. Of 60,000 to 80,000 distinct CDR3 sequences in the sample, around a sixth were seen once. The CDR3 runs to 13 residues. CDR1 and CDR2 from the germline V gene are SGHAT and FQNNGV. The ends were cut back, 4 bases at V and 6 bases at J, with 12 bases in the middle. This receptor was identified in a human donor in good health. Some libraries in this study had Jurkat cell RNA spiked in. Sequences were obtained from naive CD8+ T cells from blood, with Jurkat cell RNA spiked in. The subset: FACS-sorted CD8+CD4-CCR7+CD45RA+ naive T cells. V usage is TRBV11-2 and J usage is TRBJ1-2, with D perhaps matching TRBD1 (6 bases). In nucleotides, the CDR3 is TGTGCCAGCAGCTCAAACAGGGTAGATGGCTACACCTTC. Its translation is CASSSNRVDGYTF.